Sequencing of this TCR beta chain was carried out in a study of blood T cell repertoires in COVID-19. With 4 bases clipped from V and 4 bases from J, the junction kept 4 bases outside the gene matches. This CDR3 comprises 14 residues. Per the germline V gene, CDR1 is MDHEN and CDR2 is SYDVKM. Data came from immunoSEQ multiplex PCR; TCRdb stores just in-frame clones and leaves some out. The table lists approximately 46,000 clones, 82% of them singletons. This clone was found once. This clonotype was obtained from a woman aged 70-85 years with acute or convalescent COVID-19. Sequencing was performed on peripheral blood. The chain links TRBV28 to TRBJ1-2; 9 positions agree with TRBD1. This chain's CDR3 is CASSYDRGGYGYTF. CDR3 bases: TGTGCCAGCAGTTATGACAGGGGGGGCTATGGCTACACCTTC.